This T cell receptor (beta chain) was identified during a study of control samples from healthy donors and cancer patients. The CDR3 spans 13 residues. The junction had 2 bases not matched to a gene; V was cut back by 6 bases and J by 0 bases. Germline CDR1 and CDR2: SGHDT and YYEEEE. In its sample, this clone was seen a few times. Assay: immunoSEQ multiplex PCR; the TCRdb copy retains only in-frame clones and omits some. Found here are about 230,000 clones, roughly four fifths of them singletons; the top ten hold 13%. The chain is built from TRBV5-6 and TRBJ2-7, with TRBD2 identical over 8 bases. The sample was PBMCs. The TCR originated in a woman aged 55-69 years with lung cancer. CDR3 nucleotide sequence: TGTGCCAGCACACTAGCGGACTCCTACGAGCAGTACTTC. Translated, it gives CASTLADSYEQYF.